This T cell receptor (beta chain) was found in a study of STAT5B mutations in CD4+ large granular lymphocyte leukemia. Overall study results and limits: No patients shared main leukemic clonotypes, though around 25% appeared at low frequency elsewhere. Patient CD4-sorted repertoires looked more clonal than healthy CD4+ repertoires, even without putative leukemic clones. TRBV06-family usage was enriched in top patient clones (8/27) versus controls (2/35).

In regard to this clone: Its antigen is still unknown.

The V gene's germline CDR1 is MGHRA and CDR2 YSYEKL. V lost 3 bases and J lost 3, with 9 bases in between. This CDR3 is built from 14 residues. Sequencing was at survey level. Sequenced by immunoSEQ multiplex PCR; TCRdb stores in-frame clones only, minus some. The table shows 22,000 or so clones, with roughly 87% occurring only once. The sequence was collected from a human donor in good health. The source material was CD4+ T cells from blood buffy coats. The chain is built from TRBV4-1 and TRBJ1-5; TRBD1 might be the D (6 bases). This chain's CDR3 is CASSQDSFNQPQHF. The DNA for the CDR3 is TGCGCCAGCAGCCAGGACAGTTTCAATCAGCCCCAGCATTTT.